Sequencing of this TCR beta chain was carried out in a study of T-cell memory formation after mild COVID-19. General observations from the study: Clones contracting across day 15 to 85 had a balanced CD4/CD8 profile; later expanding clones leaned CD4+.

The CDR3 length is 14 residues. CDR1 and CDR2 (germline): SQVTM, ANQGSEA. This clonotype has only a few counts. Its antigen is as yet unknown. TCRdb called the 5' RACE reads again in MiXCR, with one record for every CDR3 protein. Of about 320,000 distinct CDR3 sequences in the sample, roughly an eighth were seen once. This receptor was obtained from a man aged 18 to 29 who had mild COVID-19 (a few samples of this study predate the infection). Cell type and time point are not known. This chain connects TRBV29-1 to TRBJ2-3; 10 nucleotides line up with TRBD2. The sample was PBMCs or a T cell subset sorted from them (not recorded which). The DNA for the CDR3 is TGCAGTGGGCAGCTAGCGGGGGGCACAGATACGCAGTATTTT. This gives the protein CSGQLAGGTDTQYF.